This T cell receptor (beta chain) is drawn from a study of control samples from healthy donors and cancer patients. Clones were read by immunoSEQ multiplex PCR, and TCRdb kept only the in-frame ones, dropping some. The data show about 180,000 clones, approximately 92% seen once. Sequenced material: blood. The clonotype comes from a woman aged 35 to 49 in good health.

The DNA of the CDR3 is TGTGCCAGTGGAGACAGGGCGGGCGGGGAAAAACTGTTTTTT. Translated: CASGDRAGGEKLFF. This chain links TRBV19 with TRBJ1-4; 7 bases line up with TRBD1. With V trimmed by 8 bases and J by 8 bases, 11 bases remained unmatched. This CDR3 is built from 14 residues. CDR1 and CDR2 from the germline V gene are LNHDA and SQIVND (reference sequence).